The sequence of this T cell receptor (beta chain) was determined in a study of T cell repertoires in cytomegalovirus infection. Turning to this clonotype: What it binds is not known.

TCRdb re-called the reads through MiXCR, storing one row per CDR3 protein. The sample carries 400,000 to 600,000 distinct CDR3 sequences, about 42% recorded once. V gave up 0 bases and J gave up 1 base, with 10 bases separating them. This CDR3 has 15 amino acids. From germline, CDR1 is LNHDA and CDR2 SQIVND (reference sequence). Sample: cultured PBMCs, taken from culture after CMV antigen stimulation. The clonotype originates from a human donor in good health (CMV status not recorded). Some clones in this sample may be carry-over from other donors' samples. The chain carries TRBV19 and TRBJ2-7; the D gene is possibly TRBD1 (5 bases). In DNA form, the CDR3 reads TGTGCCAGTAGTATAGATCTTACAGGATCCTACGAGCAGTACTTC. Translation: CASSIDLTGSYEQYF. Based on the CDR3 plus reference TRBV19 and TRBJ2-7, the full variable domain is DGGITQSPKYLFRKEGQNVTLSCEQNLNHDAMYWYRQDPGQGLRLIYYSQIVNDFQKGDIAEGYSVSREKKESFPLTVTSAQKNPTAFYLCASSIDLTGSYEQYFGPGTRLTVT.